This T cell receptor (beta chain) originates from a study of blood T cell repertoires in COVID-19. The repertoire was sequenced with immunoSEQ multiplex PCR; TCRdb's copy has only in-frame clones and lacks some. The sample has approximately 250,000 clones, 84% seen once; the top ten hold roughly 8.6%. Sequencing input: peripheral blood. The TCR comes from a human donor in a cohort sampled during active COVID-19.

In DNA form, the CDR3 reads TGTGCCAGCAGCTTGGGTGGAGGAGCTTACACCGGGGAGCTGTTTTTT. Translated: CASSLGGGAYTGELFF. V usage is TRBV5-5 and J usage is TRBJ2-2; TRBD2 might be the D (5 bases). The CDR3 has 16 amino acids. V lost 0 bases to trimming and J lost 3 bases, with 12 bases between them. The germline V gene has CDR1 SGHKS and CDR2 YYEKEE (reference sequence). Variable domain in full (rest from reference TRBV5-5 and TRBJ2-2): DAGVTQSPTHLIKTRGQQVTLRCSPISGHKSVSWYQQVLGQGPQFIFQYYEKEERGRGNFPDRFSARQFPNYSSELNVNALLLGDSALYLCASSLGGGAYTGELFFGEGSRLTVL.